Below, one TCR beta chain is given with its context. CDR1 and CDR2 from the germline V gene are LGHDT and YNNKEL (reference sequence). This CDR3 has 16 residues. The V end was cut by 0 bases, the J end by 0 bases, with 9 bases between. Treatment noted: over 15 received Ad26.COV2.S at low or high dose, single or two shots; roughly five received placebo; per-sample allocation not given. The samples were gathered on day 63 after the first injection of vaccine or placebo. This record comes from a study of Ad26.COV2.S vaccination and SARS-CoV-2 variants. Using immunoSEQ multiplex PCR, the repertoire was profiled, and TCRdb retains in-frame clones only, with some absent. The table has 300,000 to 400,000 clones, roughly 89% seen once.

The rearrangement uses TRBV3-1 (or the pseudogene TRBV3-2) and TRBJ2-1; D gene unclear. The receptor comes from a person aged 18-60 years who received the Ad26.COV2.S COVID-19 vaccine or a placebo. Sequenced here: peripheral blood, sampled in a trial of Ad26.COV2.S vaccine versus placebo. This chain's CDR3 is CASSQDSSRSYNEQFF. Written as DNA, the CDR3 is TGTGCCAGCAGCCAAGATTCCTCTCGCTCCTACAATGAGCAGTTCTTC.